One sample yielded the 5 T cell receptor beta chains listed below, sequenced in a study of response to subunit inactivated influenza vaccine listed by TCRdb under 2018. Library prep was done by RT-PCR. Sequencing was carried out with an Illumina HiSeq 2500. TCRdb applied fastp at Q25 and MiXCR to the public reads, then kept only in-frame beta chains. Each CDR3 protein gets just one entry, which takes the most common genes and DNA from the rows behind it. The table for this sample lists roughly 630,000 distinct CDR3 sequences; 12% to 15% of them were counted only once. The biggest ten clones account for 7.6% of the sample. The sequenced sample was PBMCs from blood, obtained 14 to 15 days before vaccination. The origin of the receptors is a man aged 45 to 65 who received an inactivated influenza vaccine. Donor details come from another sample of the same person, matched by shared clones.

This clonotype was counted only a few times. V usage is TRBV28 and J usage is TRBJ2-3; tentative D call: TRBD2 (6 bases). The germline V gene has CDR1 MDHEN and CDR2 SYDVKM. The V gene lost 8 bases and the J gene lost 3 bases, with 18 bases spanning the gap. There are 15 residues in the CDR3. The chain's CDR3 is CASPPGQRVTDTQYF. CDR3 coding DNA: TGTGCCAGCCCTCCCGGCCAGCGGGTGACAGATACGCAGTATTTT.

The table lists this clonotype with a few counts. The chain uses TRBV18 and TRBJ2-7, with TRBD2 matching 10 bases. Germline V gene data show CDR1 as KGHSH and CDR2 as LQKENI. J lost 3 bases, V lost 4 bases, and 9 bases had no gene match. This CDR3 has 16 amino acids. The CDR3 loop reads CASSLYSGTSVYEQYF. CDR3 sequence (DNA): TGTGCCAGCTCACTGTATAGCGGGACTAGCGTCTACGAGCAGTACTTC.

In this sample, this clonotype turned up many times. CDR3 DNA: TGTGCCACCAGTGACTACTACAATGAGCAGTTCTTC. Its translation: CATSDYYNEQFF. The V gene is TRBV24-1, the J gene TRBJ2-1; no clear D gene. Trimming removed 4 bases from V and 3 bases from J, with 3 bases in between. The CDR3 consists of 12 residues. Germline V gene data show CDR1 as KGHDR and CDR2 as SFDVKD.

The chain carries TRBV10-3 and TRBJ2-1; perhaps TRBD1 as D (6 bases). The germline CDR1 and CDR2 sequences are ENHRY and SYGVKD. CDR3 size: 13 residues. The germline V and J ends were trimmed by 3 bases and 8 bases, with 11 bases remaining between them. As DNA, the CDR3 is TGTGCCATCAGTGACTTCCGACAGGATGAGCAGTTCTTC. Amino acid sequence: CAISDFRQDEQFF.

This clonotype was picked up a small number of times. The chain couples TRBV18 to TRBJ1-1; D might be TRBD1 (6 bases). The CDR3 totals 14 residues. Germline assignment: CDR1 KGHSH and CDR2 LQKENI. Trimming pared 3 bases from V and 4 bases from J, leaving 12 bases between. This CDR3 reads CASSPSRGITEAFF. The DNA for the CDR3 is TGTGCCAGCTCACCCTCGAGGGGGATCACTGAAGCTTTCTTT.